Below are 14 T cell receptor beta chains sequenced from a single sample in a study of blood T cell repertoires in COVID-19 (dated by TCRdb to 2018 to 2020). The protocol used for the library was the immunoSEQ multiplex PCR assay. TCRdb carries this immuneACCESS record with in-frame sequences only. Its versions omit some clonotypes, under half of them owing to an unresolved V gene in the studies checked, with the rest unexplained. The sample includes 400,000 to 550,000 clones, with roughly 90% observed a single time. The ten largest clones represent 4% to 5.5% of the sample. What was sequenced was peripheral blood. The receptors here all came from a woman under 40 with acute or convalescent COVID-19.

The gene calls are TRBV7-9 and TRBJ2-1; D is undetermined. The CDR3 spans 15 residues. The V and J ends lost 2 bases and 8 bases respectively, with 16 bases between them. The germline CDR1 and CDR2 sequences are SEHNR and FQNEAQ (reference sequence). The CDR3, as DNA: TGTGCCAGCAGCTTACGAGGCCCTAAAGTCGATGAGCAGTTCTTC. This gives the protein CASSLRGPKVDEQFF.

The chain couples TRBV12-3 or TRBV12-4 to TRBJ2-3; no firm D call. The length of the CDR3 is 12 residues. V lost 3 bases and J 4 bases, leaving 5 bases between the germline ends. CDR3 in amino acids: CASSFTPDTQYF. DNA for the CDR3: TGTGCCAGCAGTTTCACACCAGATACGCAGTATTTT.

The J gene is TRBJ1-2, the V gene TRBV7-9; the D gene is possibly TRBD1 (5 bases). Per germline, CDR1 SEHNR and CDR2 FQNEAQ (reference sequence). V was shortened by 4 bases and J by 1 base, with 7 bases between the two germline ends. The CDR3 contains 13 residues. CDR3 amino acids: CASSSQGNYGYTF. The CDR3 DNA sequence: TGTGCCAGCAGCTCCCAGGGTAACTATGGCTACACCTTC.

The CDR3 bases are TGTGCCAGCAGTGACTCACAGGGGTGGGATGAGCAGTTCTTC. Amino acids: CASSDSQGWDEQFF. The chain uses TRBV6-4 and TRBJ2-1; 7 nucleotides agree with TRBD1. This CDR3 contains 14 residues. V shed 0 bases, J shed 8 bases, and the junction held 4 bases outside the gene matches. Germline V gene sequence: CDR1 MRHNA, CDR2 SNTAGT.

This clone has just one count. The genes are TRBV27 and TRBJ2-7, with TRBD2 identical over 9 bases. V dropped 2 bases and J dropped 1; count of bases not matched to a gene: 3. Germline lookup yields CDR1 MNHEY and CDR2 SMNVEV (reference sequence). The CDR3 is 15 amino acids. The DNA of the CDR3 is TGTGCCAGCAGTTTAGCGGGGGGGCTGTCCTACGAGCAGTACTTC. It yields the protein CASSLAGGLSYEQYF.

Concerning this clone: The same CDR3 also results from other DNA sequences found in this sample. V and J are TRBV5-1 and TRBJ1-1; maybe TRBD1 (5 bases). V lost 3 bases and J 1 base, leaving 10 bases between the germline ends. The CDR3 contains 14 residues. Germline lookup yields CDR1 SGHRS and CDR2 YFSETQ. DNA of the CDR3: TGCGCCAGCAGCTACGGGGGAAGGAACACTGAAGCTTTCTTT. Translation gives CASSYGGRNTEAFF.

Only one count was recorded for this clone. The CDR3 DNA follows: TGTGCCAGCATACAACCCGGGTCAAGGCAGTTGGAGCAGTTCTTC. Translated: CASIQPGSRQLEQFF. The gene calls are TRBV6-4 and TRBJ2-1; D is ambiguous. Germline CDR1 and CDR2: MRHNA and SNTAGT. This CDR3 contains 15 residues. Trimming pared 7 bases from V and 10 bases from J, leaving 23 bases between.

The chain joins TRBV13 to TRBJ1-1; D may be TRBD1 (6 bases). This CDR3 is built from 13 residues. The germline V and J ends were trimmed by 5 bases and 4 bases, with 11 bases remaining between them. Germline CDR1 is PRHDT and CDR2 is FYEKMQ (reference sequence). The CDR3, as DNA: TGTGCCAGCAGCCATACGACAGGCACTGAAGCTTTCTTT. It yields the protein CASSHTTGTEAFF.

This clone has a handful of counts. The chain has TRBV5-1 and TRBJ1-2; a possible D gene is TRBD1 (5 bases). Trimming removed 3 bases from V and 8 bases from J, with 17 bases in between. The CDR3 has 14 residues. Germline V lookup: CDR1 SGHRS, CDR2 YFSETQ. This CDR3 reads CASSSTGGTKGYTF. DNA for the CDR3: TGCGCCAGCAGCTCGACCGGCGGGACGAAGGGCTACACCTTC.

V gene TRBV9 combines with J gene TRBJ2-1; 10 nucleotides match TRBD2. The CDR3 length is 19 residues. Germline V gene sequence: CDR1 SGDLS, CDR2 YYNGEE. V was pared by 4 bases and J by 5 bases, with 18 bases of the junction left unmatched. CDR3 residues: CASSSRGAGGFIGDNEQFF. Here the CDR3 DNA reads TGTGCCAGCAGCTCCCGAGGAGCGGGGGGGTTTATCGGCGACAATGAGCAGTTCTTC. Combining the CDR3 with reference TRBV9 and TRBJ2-1 gives the whole variable domain DSGVTQTPKHLITATGQRVTLRCSPRSGDLSVYWYQQSLDQGLQFLIQYYNGEERAKGNILERFSAQQFPDLHSELNLSSLELGDSALYFCASSSRGAGGFIGDNEQFFGPGTRLTVL.

J is TRBJ2-7 and V is TRBV5-6, with TRBD1 matching over 8 bases. CDR3 length: 15 residues. In germline, CDR1 is SGHDT, CDR2 YYEEEE. Trimming took 1 base from V and 4 from J; bases not matched to a gene: 7. The CDR3 coding sequence is TGTGCCAGCAGCTTGTTAGGACAGGGTGTATACGAGCAGTACTTC. As protein: CASSLLGQGVYEQYF.

The V gene is TRBV11-2, the J gene TRBJ2-7, with TRBD2 identical over 8 bases. Trimming took 7 bases from V and 0 from J; bases not matched to a gene: 8. The CDR3 runs to 15 residues. Germline V gives CDR1 SGHAT, CDR2 FQNNGV. In DNA, the CDR3 is TGTGCCAGCACCCCCGGGGGGGTAAGCTCCTACGAGCAGTACTTC. It is translated as CASTPGGVSSYEQYF.

This clone appeared a single time. The chain carries TRBV23-1 and TRBJ1-6, with D unclear. TRBV23-1 is reported as an ORF; its role is uncertain. V was trimmed by 4 bases and J by 10 bases, leaving 8 bases between them. The CDR3 covers 12 residues. CDR3 residues: CASSPPRSPLHF. In nucleotides, the CDR3 is TGCGCCAGCAGTCCACCGAGGTCACCCCTCCACTTT.

The rearrangement links TRBV5-4 to TRBJ2-2, with 8 bases that match TRBD1. V shed 1 base, J shed 7 bases, and the junction held 3 bases outside the gene matches. In germline, CDR1 is SGHNT, CDR2 YYREEE (reference sequence). CDR3 length equals 14 residues. CDR3 residues: CASSLRTGFGELFF. CDR3 sequence (DNA): TGTGCCAGCAGCTTGCGGACAGGGTTCGGGGAGCTGTTTTTT.